This passage covers 21 T cell receptor beta chains from one sample sequenced in a study of beta chain features in type 1 diabetes (dated 2018 in TCRdb). Libraries were made using the immunoSEQ multiplex PCR assay. The High Capacity cDNA Reverse Transcription Kit was used to reverse transcribe all of the isolated RNA, meaning that expressed TCRB transcripts were what got sequenced. TCRdb re-hosts the immuneACCESS table, in-frame sequences only. Its copies lack some clones; in the studies checked, an unresolved V gene accounts for under half of them, and the cause for the rest is not known. Present in this sample are roughly 240,000 clones, about 63% of which were seen just once. 0.053% of the sample is held by the ten biggest clonotypes. Sequencing was carried out using naive CD4+ T cells from blood. In light of the paper, this sample's cell subset or site label describes: true naive CD4+ T cells. The receptor source for this set is a young man in good health.

Turning to this clone: A much larger clonotype is one base distant, so this may be a read error. Other DNA variants within this sample encode the same CDR3. The chain joins TRBV2 to TRBJ2-3; unclear D gene. Trimming shortened V by 6 bases and J by 2 bases, and 3 bases separated the two germline ends. In germline, CDR1 is SNHLY, CDR2 FYNNEI. This CDR3 has 11 amino acids. The CDR3 DNA reads as TGTGCCAGCAGGTCCACAGATACGCAGTATTTT. Its translation is CASRSTDTQYF.

For this clone: Within the sample, other DNA sequences also encode this same CDR3. The DNA of the CDR3 is TGTGCCAGCAGCTTAGTAGGGGAGCAGTACTTC. It translates to CASSLVGEQYF. This rearrangement joins TRBV7-9 to TRBJ2-7; D is undetermined. Germline values: CDR1 SEHNR, CDR2 FQNEAQ (reference sequence). The CDR3 extends over 11 amino acids. The V and J ends lost 1 base and 7 bases respectively, with 5 bases between them.

A few counts support this clone. The J gene is TRBJ2-3, the V gene TRBV18; 8 positions agree with TRBD1. V gave up 5 bases and J gave up 3 bases; unmatched junction bases: 7. Looked up from germline, CDR1 is KGHSH and CDR2 is LQKENI. The CDR3 spans 15 residues. Written as DNA, the CDR3 is TGTGCCAGCTCAGCACGACAGGGGCCGACAGATACGCAGTATTTT. Encoded protein: CASSARQGPTDTQYF.

V and J are TRBV19 and TRBJ1-1; D unresolved. Germline values: CDR1 LNHDA, CDR2 SQIVND (reference sequence). The V gene lost 7 bases and the J gene lost 6 bases, with 18 bases spanning the gap. The CDR3 contains 14 residues. Here the CDR3 reads CASTPAYAGAEAFF. The DNA for the CDR3 is TGTGCCAGTACCCCAGCTTACGCGGGCGCTGAAGCTTTCTTT. The variable domain in full, completed from reference TRBV19 and TRBJ1-1, reads DGGITQSPKYLFRKEGQNVTLSCEQNLNHDAMYWYRQDPGQGLRLIYYSQIVNDFQKGDIAEGYSVSREKKESFPLTVTSAQKNPTAFYLCASTPAYAGAEAFFGQGTRLTVV.

The gene calls are TRBV30 and TRBJ2-1; D not certain. Germline CDR1 GTSNPN, CDR2 SVGIG (reference sequence). Trimming stripped 0 bases from V and 3 bases from J, with 6 bases between. The CDR3 runs 13 residues. The CDR3 is CAWSVGFYNEQFF. CDR3 DNA: TGTGCCTGGAGTGTTGGCTTCTACAATGAGCAGTTCTTC.

The rearrangement links TRBV20-1 to TRBJ2-3; D unresolved. CDR3 length: 11 amino acids. In germline, CDR1 is DFQATT, CDR2 SNEGSKA (reference sequence). The V gene lost 4 bases and the J gene lost 6 bases, with 8 bases spanning the gap. Here the CDR3 reads CSANRLDTQYF. CDR3 DNA: TGCAGTGCTAATCGTCTGGATACGCAGTATTTT.

CDR3 DNA sequence: TGTGCCAGCAGCCCCCAGACAGGTCTTAATTCACCCCTCCACTTT. It codes for CASSPQTGLNSPLHF. The chain links TRBV9 to TRBJ1-6, with D possibly being TRBD1 (6 bases). The CDR3 consists of 15 residues. V was cut by 4 bases and J by 6 bases, with 14 bases left in between. From germline, CDR1 is SGDLS and CDR2 YYNGEE.

The V and J genes are TRBV9 and TRBJ2-5; D gene unclear. The V end lost 2 bases, the J end lost 0 bases, and 11 bases lay between the germline ends. The germline gives CDR1 SGDLS, CDR2 YYNGEE. This CDR3 region has 15 residues. CDR3 nucleotide sequence: TGTGCCAGCAGCGTGGGCGCCGTGTACCAAGAGACCCAGTACTTC. Translation gives CASSVGAVYQETQYF.

In its sample, this clone was seen a few times. The chain joins TRBV29-1 to TRBJ2-4, with D maybe TRBD2 (6 bases). The CDR3 is 14 amino acids. V lost 4 bases, J lost 0 bases, and 10 bases lay in between. Germline-derived CDR1 and CDR2 are SQVTM and ANQGSEA. CDR3 nucleotides: TGCAGCGTTGCCGGGAGAGCAGCCAAAAACATTCAGTACTTC. Translating it yields CSVAGRAAKNIQYF. Supplemented by reference TRBV29-1 and TRBJ2-4, the full variable domain reads SAVISQKPSRDICQRGTSLTIQCQVDSQVTMMFWYRQQPGQSLTLIATANQGSEATYESGFVIDKFPISRPNLTFSTLTVSNMSPEDSSIYLCSVAGRAAKNIQYFGAGTRLSVL.

This rearrangement joins TRBV30 to TRBJ1-2; perhaps TRBD1 as D (5 bases). CDR3 size: 12 residues. Germline CDR1 GTSNPN, CDR2 SVGIG (reference sequence). V was clipped by 4 bases and J by 7 bases, with 13 bases between them. The CDR3 loop reads CAWTTPGGGYTF. The CDR3 nucleotides are TGTGCCTGGACTACGCCCGGGGGTGGCTACACCTTC. The full variable domain, completed using reference TRBV30 and TRBJ1-2, is SQTIHQWPATLVQPVGSPLSLECTVEGTSNPNLYWYRQAAGRGLQLLFYSVGIGQISSEVPQNLSASRPQDRQFILSSKKLLLSDSGFYLCAWTTPGGGYTFGSGTRLTVV.

The chain has TRBV7-9 and TRBJ1-1; the D is unclear. Germline V gives CDR1 SEHNR, CDR2 FQNEAQ (reference sequence). The CDR3 extends over 16 amino acids. V lost 3 bases and J lost 2, with 16 bases in between. Here the CDR3 DNA reads TGTGCCAGCAGCTTTGTTGGACGAGGGCCAAACACTGAAGCTTTCTTT. This gives the protein CASSFVGRGPNTEAFF.

V usage is TRBV30 and J usage is TRBJ1-2; no firm D call. Trimming removed 4 bases from V and 3 bases from J, with 12 bases in between. Germline CDR1 and CDR2: GTSNPN and SVGIG (reference sequence). This CDR3 has 13 residues. The CDR3 reads CAWISSGHYGYTF. The CDR3 DNA follows: TGTGCCTGGATTAGTTCGGGCCACTATGGCTACACCTTC.

The V call is TRBV10-3, the J call TRBJ2-6; TRBD1 matches 9 bases. J was trimmed by 5 bases and V by 2 bases; bases with no gene match: 7. CDR3 size: 17 residues. Germline assignment: CDR1 ENHRY and CDR2 SYGVKD. CDR3 nucleotides: TGTGCCATCAGTGAGACAGGGGGCGTGGAACGGGCCAACGTCCTGACTTTC. Protein product: CAISETGGVERANVLTF.

This rearrangement joins TRBV18 to TRBJ2-5, with D tentatively TRBD1 (7 bases). This CDR3 contains 15 residues. Between the trimmed V and J ends, which lost 1 base and 2 bases, there was a span of 11 bases. CDR1 is KGHSH, CDR2 LQKENI, per germline. The CDR3 spells CASSPLTGRQETQYF. In DNA form, the CDR3 reads TGTGCCAGCTCACCACTGACAGGGAGGCAAGAGACCCAGTACTTC.

The chain employs TRBV28 and TRBJ2-1; no clear D. The germline gives CDR1 MDHEN, CDR2 SYDVKM. The V end was cut by 5 bases, the J end by 0 bases, with 11 bases between. The CDR3 runs 15 residues. As DNA, the CDR3 is TGTGCCAGCAGTAAGGCCCAGAGCTCCTACAATGAGCAGTTCTTC. Translated, it gives CASSKAQSSYNEQFF.

J is TRBJ2-1 and V is TRBV4-3; 8 nucleotides line up with TRBD2. CDR3 length equals 16 residues. Trimming cost V 4 bases and J 5 bases; bases outside gene matches: 10. Germline V gives CDR1 LGHNA, CDR2 YSLEER. CDR3 region: CASSPGLGSRDNEQFF. CDR3 coding DNA: TGCGCCAGCAGCCCGGGACTAGGCTCCCGGGACAATGAGCAGTTCTTC.

The CDR3 DNA sequence: TGCAGCGTTGAGATTCCGGGGCCAGGAGAGACCCAGTACTTC. It is translated as CSVEIPGPGETQYF. This chain uses TRBV29-1 with TRBJ2-5; D could derive from TRBD1 or TRBD2 (5 bases each). Germline assignment: CDR1 SQVTM and CDR2 ANQGSEA. CDR3 length: 14 residues. V lost 3 bases and J lost 4, with 15 bases in between.

CDR3 sequence reads: CASSDHGRSIYNEQFF. The CDR3 DNA sequence: TGTGCCAGCAGCGATCATGGGCGGTCCATATACAATGAGCAGTTCTTC. V usage is TRBV7-2 and J usage is TRBJ2-1; D is uncertain. Between the trimmed V and J ends, which lost 5 bases and 4 bases, there was a span of 18 bases. Germline V gives CDR1 SGHTA, CDR2 FQGNSA. CDR3 length: 16 amino acids. The whole variable domain, remainder taken from reference TRBV7-2 and TRBJ2-1, is GAGVSQSPSNKVTEKGKDVELRCDPISGHTALYWYRQSLGQGLEFLIYFQGNSAPDKSGLPSDRFSAERTGGSVSTLTIQRTQQEDSAVYLCASSDHGRSIYNEQFFGPGTRLTVL.

This chain links TRBV14 with TRBJ2-7, with 13 bases aligning to TRBD2. J gave up 2 bases and V 2 bases, and 6 bases lay outside the gene matches. Per germline, CDR1 SGHDN and CDR2 FVKESK. The CDR3 is 17 residues long. This CDR3 reads CASSQLGTSGVPYEQYF. Written as DNA, the CDR3 is TGTGCCAGCAGCCAACTGGGGACTAGCGGGGTACCCTACGAGCAGTACTTC.

This chain joins TRBV7-2 and TRBJ2-3, with TRBD1 identical over 8 bases. Unmatched junction bases numbered 9, after V lost 3 bases and J lost 4 bases. CDR1 SGHTA and CDR2 FQGNSA come from the germline V gene. The CDR3 runs 16 residues. The CDR3 region is CASSFRQGKSADTQYF. In nucleotides, the CDR3 is TGTGCCAGCAGCTTCCGACAGGGGAAATCAGCAGATACGCAGTATTTT.

The table lists this clone with a few counts. The rearrangement joins TRBV29-1 to TRBJ2-1; D tentatively reads TRBD1 or TRBD2 (5 bases each). Germline CDR1 and CDR2: SQVTM and ANQGSEA. The CDR3 has 17 amino acids. V lost 7 bases, J lost 9 bases, and 31 bases lay in between. CDR3 nucleotides: TGCAGCGCCCCGGGGTGGGGACCGACATTGTCAATCGGTGAGCAGTTCTTC. This codes for CSAPGWGPTLSIGEQFF.